The 28 T cell receptor beta chains below come from one sample, sequenced in a study of cytomegalovirus exposure and HLA in healthy donors. Method: immunoSEQ multiplex PCR; TCRdb's copy keeps in-frame clones and lacks some. The data contain about 150,000 clones, 85% to 90% of them singletons. The specimen was PBMCs. The receptors shown here come from a woman under 30 in good health and CMV-seropositive.

The chain combines TRBV2 with TRBJ2-1, with D possibly matching TRBD2 (6 bases). Germline CDR1 SNHLY, CDR2 FYNNEI. V lost 11 bases and J 9 bases, leaving 20 bases between the germline ends. The CDR3 contains 13 residues. The CDR3 region is CAGRTPVQSEQFF. CDR3 DNA sequence: TGTGCCGGGAGGACTCCCGTACAATCTGAGCAGTTCTTC.

V gene TRBV7-8 combines with J gene TRBJ1-1; D gene unclear. Trimming shortened V by 5 bases and J by 1 base, and 11 bases separated the two germline ends. The CDR3 runs 14 residues. The germline gives CDR1 SGHVS, CDR2 FQNEAQ. This CDR3 is CASSPREANTEAFF. DNA for the CDR3: TGTGCCAGCAGCCCGAGGGAAGCGAACACTGAAGCTTTCTTT.

The rearrangement links TRBV9 to TRBJ2-5, with a tentative D call TRBD2 (5 bases). This CDR3 has 15 residues. Germline V gene data show CDR1 as SGDLS and CDR2 as YYNGEE. The ends were cut back, 4 bases at V and 2 bases at J, with 15 bases in the middle. CDR3 bases: TGTGCCAGCAGCCCCGAGGCCGGGGAACAAGAGACCCAGTACTTC. Its protein is CASSPEAGEQETQYF.

The chain uses TRBV28 and TRBJ1-2, with 9 bases that match TRBD1. This CDR3 region has 16 residues. CDR1 and CDR2 from the germline V gene are MDHEN and SYDVKM. V gave up 6 bases and J gave up 8 bases; unmatched junction bases: 16. This chain's CDR3 is CASRGTGTGPIRGYTF. The CDR3, as DNA: TGTGCCAGCAGGGGGACCGGGACAGGGCCTATTCGGGGCTACACCTTC.

This clone was counted a single time. The chain couples TRBV11-2 to TRBJ2-1; 7 bases map to TRBD2. V dropped 4 bases and J dropped 2; count of bases not matched to a gene: 5. This CDR3 comprises 15 residues. Per the germline V gene, CDR1 is SGHAT and CDR2 is FQNNGV. The CDR3 loop reads CASSSSSGAYNEQFF. CDR3 DNA: TGTGCCAGCAGCTCGTCCAGCGGGGCCTACAATGAGCAGTTCTTC.

This sequence joins TRBV28 and TRBJ2-3, with 10 bases aligning to TRBD2. Germline V gene lookup returns CDR1 MDHEN and CDR2 SYDVKM. The CDR3 length is 17 residues. With V trimmed by 1 base and J by 3 bases, 7 bases remained unmatched. The CDR3 reads CASSLYASGGRTDTQYF. The CDR3 DNA follows: TGTGCCAGCAGTTTATATGCTAGCGGGGGTCGGACAGATACGCAGTATTTT.

The chain combines TRBV19 with TRBJ2-7, with a tentative D call TRBD2 (6 bases). The CDR3 loop spans 13 amino acids. The ends were cut back, 6 bases at V and 6 bases at J, with 15 bases in the middle. Germline V gene data show CDR1 as LNHDA and CDR2 as SQIVND (reference sequence). The CDR3 sequence: CASSVGGWSEQYF. As DNA, the CDR3 is TGTGCCAGTAGCGTCGGGGGTTGGAGCGAGCAGTACTTC.

The J gene is TRBJ1-5, the V gene TRBV4-1; D perhaps matches TRBD1 (6 bases). The germline V gene has CDR1 MGHRA and CDR2 YSYEKL. Trimming pared 0 bases from V and 4 bases from J, leaving 10 bases between. This CDR3 contains 15 residues. The CDR3 sequence: CASSQDVRGNQPQHF. CDR3 DNA sequence: TGCGCCAGCAGCCAAGATGTGAGGGGGAATCAGCCCCAGCATTTT.

V usage is TRBV4-1 and J usage is TRBJ1-6; D is unclear. This CDR3 has 15 amino acids. CDR1 MGHRA and CDR2 YSYEKL come from the germline V gene. Trimming pared 1 base from V and 7 bases from J, leaving 11 bases between. CDR3 region: CASSQGRVWNSPLHF. The CDR3 DNA is TGCGCCAGCAGCCAAGGGCGGGTATGGAATTCACCCCTCCACTTT.

The gene calls are TRBV7-9 and TRBJ1-1, with D unclear. The CDR3 is 14 amino acids. Trimming removed 6 bases at V and 4 bases at J, with 15 bases between. Germline lookup yields CDR1 SEHNR and CDR2 FQNEAQ (reference sequence). CDR3 sequence reads: CASSGGRTGTEAFF. The CDR3 bases are TGTGCCAGCAGTGGAGGGCGGACGGGCACTGAAGCTTTCTTT.

This clone is a singleton in its sample. The rearrangement uses TRBV30 and TRBJ2-3, with 8 bases aligning to TRBD2. Germline-derived CDR1 and CDR2 are GTSNPN and SVGIG (reference sequence). The V gene end was trimmed by 0 bases and the J gene end by 4 bases; junction bases not matched to a gene: 6. The CDR3 sequence is 15 residues long. CDR3 coding DNA: TGTGCCTGGAGTGTACGGGTCGGGGGGGCAGATACGCAGTATTTT. Amino acid sequence: CAWSVRVGGADTQYF. The whole variable domain, filled in from reference TRBV30 and TRBJ2-3, reads SQTIHQWPATLVQPVGSPLSLECTVEGTSNPNLYWYRQAAGRGLQLLFYSVGIGQISSEVPQNLSASRPQDRQFILSSKKLLLSDSGFYLCAWSVRVGGADTQYFGPGTRLTVL.

V usage is TRBV9 and J usage is TRBJ2-3; D is perhaps TRBD1 (5 bases). V lost 0 bases to trimming and J lost 7 bases, with 15 bases between them. This CDR3 contains 15 residues. CDR1 is SGDLS, CDR2 YYNGEE, per germline. The CDR3 DNA sequence: TGTGCCAGCAGCGTAGCCTCCTCTGGGGCGAATACGCAGTATTTT. Amino acid sequence: CASSVASSGANTQYF.

The chain carries TRBV19 and TRBJ2-7, with a tentative D call TRBD1 (5 bases). The germline V gene has CDR1 LNHDA and CDR2 SQIVND (reference sequence). With 5 bases removed from V and 5 bases from J, the gap between germline ends came to 16 bases. The CDR3 contains 14 residues. CDR3 nucleotide sequence: TGTGCCAGTAGTCTTAATGCAGGGCCCGACGAGCAGTACTTC. Amino acids: CASSLNAGPDEQYF.

The V call is TRBV6-1, the J call TRBJ1-5, with no clear D. The germline V gene encodes CDR1 MNHNS and CDR2 SASEGT. V dropped 6 bases and J dropped 4 bases, with 4 bases sitting between them. The CDR3 has 11 residues. In DNA form, the CDR3 reads TGTGCCAGCAGGGAGAATCAGCCCCAGCATTTT. Translation gives CASRENQPQHF.

The V gene is TRBV6-4, the J gene TRBJ2-3; D perhaps matches TRBD1 (5 bases). Germline lookup yields CDR1 MRHNA and CDR2 SNTAGT. The V and J ends lost 3 bases and 0 bases respectively, with 7 bases between them. This CDR3 contains 14 residues. The CDR3, as DNA: TGTGCCAGCAGTGATACAGGTAGCACAGATACGCAGTATTTT. Protein product: CASSDTGSTDTQYF.

This chain joins TRBV19 and TRBJ1-5; D remains ambiguous. The CDR3 totals 15 residues. With 6 bases removed from V and 1 base from J, the gap between germline ends came to 13 bases. The germline V gene encodes CDR1 LNHDA and CDR2 SQIVND (reference sequence). CDR3 sequence reads: CASRYMTRSNQPQHF. As DNA, the CDR3 is TGTGCCAGTAGATATATGACAAGGAGCAATCAGCCCCAGCATTTT.

The rearrangement uses TRBV6-6 and TRBJ2-2; no reliable D call. The CDR3 contains 16 residues. Germline V lookup: CDR1 MNHNY, CDR2 SVGAGI (reference sequence). V lost 3 bases to trimming and J lost 1 base, with 12 bases between them. The CDR3, as DNA: TGTGCCAGCAGTTATGGCCTAGTCCTGAACACCGGGGAGCTGTTTTTT. It yields the protein CASSYGLVLNTGELFF.

The chain recombines TRBV4-1 with TRBJ1-1; D perhaps matches TRBD1 (5 bases). The ends were cut back, 1 base at V and 0 bases at J, with 12 bases in the middle. CDR3 length: 16 amino acids. Germline CDR1 reads MGHRA; CDR2 reads YSYEKL. In nucleotides, the CDR3 is TGCGCCAGCAGCCAAGTACAGGAAAGCATGAACACTGAAGCTTTCTTT. Translating gives CASSQVQESMNTEAFF.

This clone was counted only a few times. The chain employs TRBV30 and TRBJ1-2; possibly TRBD1 for D (5 bases). Germline assignment: CDR1 GTSNPN and CDR2 SVGIG (reference sequence). V dropped 1 base and J dropped 5 bases, with 17 bases sitting between them. The CDR3 is 15 amino acids. The CDR3 DNA sequence: TGTGCCTGGAGTGGGGGACTCCGGCTTGGTTATGGCTACACCTTC. This gives the protein CAWSGGLRLGYGYTF.

This chain uses TRBV5-6 with TRBJ1-6; 8 nucleotides line up with TRBD1. In germline, CDR1 is SGHDT, CDR2 YYEEEE. The V and J ends lost 2 bases and 8 bases, in that order; junction bases with no gene match: 6. The CDR3 spans 15 residues. In DNA, the CDR3 is TGTGCCAGCAGCTTATTAGGACAGGGCGATTCACCCCTCCACTTT. This translates into CASSLLGQGDSPLHF.

This clone has only one observation. The chain carries TRBV19 and TRBJ1-1; D is possibly TRBD1 (6 bases). CDR3 size: 15 residues. Germline V CDR1 and CDR2: LNHDA, SQIVND (reference sequence). Trimming shortened V by 7 bases and J by 1 base, and 16 bases separated the two germline ends. The CDR3 sequence is CASTRDTRRNTEAFF. Written as DNA, the CDR3 is TGTGCCAGTACCCGGGACACCCGGAGGAACACTGAAGCTTTCTTT. The full variable domain, rest sourced from reference TRBV19 and TRBJ1-1, is DGGITQSPKYLFRKEGQNVTLSCEQNLNHDAMYWYRQDPGQGLRLIYYSQIVNDFQKGDIAEGYSVSREKKESFPLTVTSAQKNPTAFYLCASTRDTRRNTEAFFGQGTRLTVV.

V and J are TRBV7-9 and TRBJ2-7; TRBD1 agrees at 9 bases. Germline V CDR1 and CDR2: SEHNR, FQNEAQ (reference sequence). The CDR3 loop spans 14 amino acids. Trimming at V came to 4 bases and at J to 2 bases, leaving 3 bases not matched to a gene. CDR3 nucleotides: TGTGCCAGCAGCTCCGGGACAGGGCCCTACGAGCAGTACTTC. It specifies CASSSGTGPYEQYF.

This chain links TRBV7-9 with TRBJ2-7, with a possible D match to TRBD1 (7 bases). V lost 5 bases, J lost 2 bases, and 13 bases lay in between. The CDR3 covers 14 residues. Germline V gene data show CDR1 as SEHNR and CDR2 as FQNEAQ (reference sequence). This CDR3 is CASSPQGRPYEQYF. Written as DNA, the CDR3 is TGTGCCAGCAGCCCACAGGGGAGGCCCTACGAGCAGTACTTC.

This clone was seen only a few times. The chain carries TRBV4-1 and TRBJ2-3; TRBD1 is a possible D gene (6 bases). From germline, CDR1 is MGHRA and CDR2 YSYEKL. The CDR3 runs to 14 residues. The V and J ends lost 1 base and 2 bases respectively, with 7 bases between them. The CDR3 coding sequence is TGCGCCAGCAGCCAAGCAGGGGACACAGATACGCAGTATTTT. Its protein is CASSQAGDTDTQYF.

The rearrangement joins TRBV7-2 to TRBJ1-5, with 7 bases aligning to TRBD1. Germline values: CDR1 SGHTA, CDR2 FQGNSA. J gave up 8 bases and V 3 bases, and 7 bases lay outside the gene matches. The CDR3 loop spans 14 amino acids. CDR3 region: CASSFLRGLEPQHF. The DNA of the CDR3 is TGTGCCAGCAGCTTTTTAAGGGGGCTTGAGCCCCAGCATTTT.

The chain carries TRBV6-6 and TRBJ2-5, with 7 positions matching TRBD2. The V and J ends lost 5 bases and 5 bases, in that order; junction bases with no gene match: 8. The CDR3 contains 14 residues. Germline loops: CDR1 MNHNY, CDR2 SVGAGI (reference sequence). CDR3 protein: CASSPPAGSETQYF. CDR3 nucleotides: TGTGCCAGCAGTCCTCCAGCGGGGAGCGAGACCCAGTACTTC.

This chain connects TRBV2 to TRBJ2-1; 8 nucleotides agree with TRBD2. Germline V gene sequence: CDR1 SNHLY, CDR2 FYNNEI. There are 17 residues in the CDR3. V lost 0 bases, J lost 7 bases, and 11 bases stayed unmatched. CDR3 loop: CASSEALLRGALNEQFF. The CDR3, as DNA: TGTGCCAGCAGTGAAGCGCTTTTGCGGGGGGCGCTAAATGAGCAGTTCTTC.

The chain has TRBV5-1 and TRBJ1-1; the D is unclear. CDR3 length: 13 residues. The germline CDR1 and CDR2 sequences are SGHRS and YFSETQ. V was pared by 8 bases and J by 0 bases, with 11 bases between. The CDR3 sequence is CASQIQVNTEAFF. DNA of the CDR3: TGCGCCAGTCAGATCCAAGTGAACACTGAAGCTTTCTTT.